Listed below are T cell receptor beta chains from one sample, sequenced in a study of monozygotic twins with cystic fibrosis. Some clones are missing from TCRdb's copy, which holds only in-frame ones; the method was immunoSEQ multiplex PCR. The sample consists of about 29,000 clones, over 80% of them appearing once. Sequencing was carried out using blood. All receptors come from a girl aged 2 to 10 with cystic fibrosis. CDR3s include the opening cysteine and the closing phenylalanine or tryptophan. A D gene is named only where the DNA matches it firmly. Part of the rows lack a size; the others show once, few, many or a class for expanded clones.

CDR3 DNA: TGTGCCGGACGGCACCTAGCGGGGTCCTACGAGCAGTACTTC
CDR3 protein: CAGRHLAGSYEQYF
V gene: TRBV30
clone size: -
J gene: TRBJ2-7
D gene: TRBD2

CDR3 DNA: TGTGCCAGCAGTGTTACAGAAAGCTCCTACGAGCAGTACTTC
CDR3 protein: CASSVTESSYEQYF
V gene: TRBV2
clone size: once
J gene: TRBJ2-7
D gene: -

CDR3 DNA: TGCGCCAGCAGTGAGGGACAGGACCGGGAAAAACTGTTTTTT
CDR3 protein: CASSEGQDREKLFF
V gene: TRBV10-1
clone size: few
J gene: TRBJ1-4
D gene: TRBD1

CDR3 DNA: TGTGCCAGCAGTGACCTCGACAGGGCATATGAGAGCTCCTACAATGAGCAGTTCTTC
CDR3 protein: CASSDLDRAYESSYNEQFF
V gene: TRBV2
clone size: -
J gene: TRBJ2-1
D gene: TRBD1

CDR3 DNA: TGTGCCAGCAGTTACTATATACGGGACGAGCAGTACTTC
CDR3 protein: CASSYYIRDEQYF
V gene: TRBV6-5
clone size: once
J gene: TRBJ2-7
D gene: -

CDR3 DNA: TGTGCCAGCAGCAGAGACGCGGGACAGGGTTCGTTGGGGGATCAGCCCCAGCATTTT
CDR3 protein: CASSRDAGQGSLGDQPQHF
V gene: TRBV7-9
clone size: -
J gene: TRBJ1-5
D gene: TRBD1

CDR3 DNA: TGTGCCAGCAGCCAAGTTAGCAATCAGCCCCAGCATTTT
CDR3 protein: CASSQVSNQPQHF
V gene: TRBV7-3
clone size: few
J gene: TRBJ1-5
D gene: -

CDR3 DNA: TGTGCCTGCAGCCGGGACAGGGGCCGCTACGAGCAGTACTTC
CDR3 protein: CACSRDRGRYEQYF
V gene: TRBV30
clone size: -
J gene: TRBJ2-7
D gene: TRBD1

CDR3 DNA: TGTGCCAGCAGCTGGTCGGGGGATGAAAAACTGTTTTTT
CDR3 protein: CASSWSGDEKLFF
V gene: TRBV5-5
clone size: -
J gene: TRBJ1-4
D gene: -

CDR3 DNA: TGTGCCAGTAGTATCGCAACGAGAAGCTCCTACAATGAGCAGTTCTTC
CDR3 protein: CASSIATRSSYNEQFF
V gene: TRBV19
clone size: -
J gene: TRBJ2-1
D gene: -

CDR3 DNA: TGCGCCAGCAGGCACGGGACTAGCGGGAGAGGAACCTACGAGCAGTACTTC
CDR3 protein: CASRHGTSGRGTYEQYF
V gene: TRBV10-2
clone size: once
J gene: TRBJ2-7
D gene: TRBD2

CDR3 DNA: TGTGCCAGCACCCTGAGGGAACGAGAGACCCAGTACTTC
CDR3 protein: CASTLRERETQYF
V gene: TRBV2
clone size: -
J gene: TRBJ2-5
D gene: -

CDR3 DNA: TGTGCCTGGAGCAAGCAGACGAGCTCCTACAATGAGCAGTTCTTC
CDR3 protein: CAWSKQTSSYNEQFF
V gene: TRBV30
clone size: -
J gene: TRBJ2-1
D gene: -

CDR3 DNA: TGTGCCAGCAGCGTAGGTTCCAGCGTTAACTATGGCTACACCTTC
CDR3 protein: CASSVGSSVNYGYTF
V gene: TRBV9
clone size: -
J gene: TRBJ1-2
D gene: -

CDR3 DNA: TGTGCCAGTAGTAAGGGACAGGGGGGCTGGGGCACTGAAGCTTTCTTT
CDR3 protein: CASSKGQGGWGTEAFF
V gene: TRBV19
clone size: -
J gene: TRBJ1-1
D gene: TRBD1

CDR3 DNA: TGTGCCAGCACCAAGGGCCTCTGGGATGAGCAGTTCTTC
CDR3 protein: CASTKGLWDEQFF
V gene: TRBV6-1
clone size: -
J gene: TRBJ2-1
D gene: -

CDR3 DNA: TGTGCCATCAGTGAGAAGACAGGGGTAGCGACTGAAGCTTTCTTT
CDR3 protein: CAISEKTGVATEAFF
V gene: TRBV10-3
clone size: -
J gene: TRBJ1-1
D gene: TRBD1

CDR3 DNA: TGTGCCACCAGCAGGGGACTAGCGGGAGCCGGGGAGCTGTTTTTT
CDR3 protein: CATSRGLAGAGELFF
V gene: TRBV15
clone size: once
J gene: TRBJ2-2
D gene: TRBD2

CDR3 DNA: TGTGCCAGCAGAGCAGGCTTTAATCAGCCCCAGCATTTT
CDR3 protein: CASRAGFNQPQHF
V gene: TRBV2
clone size: few
J gene: TRBJ1-5
D gene: -

CDR3 DNA: TGTGCCAGCAGCTTGGGGACTAGCGGGGCCTACTCCTACGAGCAGTACTTC
CDR3 protein: CASSLGTSGAYSYEQYF
V gene: TRBV5-4
clone size: -
J gene: TRBJ2-7
D gene: TRBD2

CDR3 DNA: TGTGCCAGCAGCTTAGAGGGAAACACCATATATTTT
CDR3 protein: CASSLEGNTIYF
V gene: TRBV11-2
clone size: -
J gene: TRBJ1-3
D gene: -

CDR3 DNA: TGCGCCAGCAGCCCCTCAGGAGGGGGGTATCAGCCCCAGCATTTT
CDR3 protein: CASSPSGGGYQPQHF
V gene: TRBV4-1
clone size: -
J gene: TRBJ1-5
D gene: -

CDR3 DNA: TGTTCCAGCACCGACAGAGTGAACACTGAAGCTTTCTTT
CDR3 protein: CSSTDRVNTEAFF
V gene: TRBV6-5
clone size: once
J gene: TRBJ1-1
D gene: -

CDR3 DNA: TGTGCCAGCAGCATCCCCGGGACTTTTTACAATGAGCAGTTCTTC
CDR3 protein: CASSIPGTFYNEQFF
V gene: TRBV5-6
clone size: few
J gene: TRBJ2-1
D gene: -

CDR3 DNA: TGTGCCAGCAGAGAACAGGGGAGGGGCTACGAGCAGTACTTC
CDR3 protein: CASREQGRGYEQYF
V gene: TRBV6-5
clone size: -
J gene: TRBJ2-7
D gene: -

CDR3 DNA: TGCGCCAGCAGGAGGAACACCGGGGAGCTGTTTTTT
CDR3 protein: CASRRNTGELFF
V gene: TRBV10-2
clone size: -
J gene: TRBJ2-2
D gene: -

CDR3 DNA: TGTGCCAGCACCTCTCCGGGGGCTGGGGCCAACGTCCTGACTTTC
CDR3 protein: CASTSPGAGANVLTF
V gene: TRBV28
clone size: -
J gene: TRBJ2-6
D gene: -